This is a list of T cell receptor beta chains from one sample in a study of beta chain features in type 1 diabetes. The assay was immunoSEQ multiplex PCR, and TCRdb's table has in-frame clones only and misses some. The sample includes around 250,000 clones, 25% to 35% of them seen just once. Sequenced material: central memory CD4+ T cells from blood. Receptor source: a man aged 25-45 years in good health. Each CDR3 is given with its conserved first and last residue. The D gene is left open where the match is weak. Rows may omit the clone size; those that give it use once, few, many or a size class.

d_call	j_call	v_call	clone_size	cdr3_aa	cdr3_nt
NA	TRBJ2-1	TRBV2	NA	CASSQGSYNEQFF	TGTGCCAGCAGCCAGGGTTCCTACAATGAGCAGTTCTTC
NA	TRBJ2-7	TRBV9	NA	CASSATPSREQYF	TGTGCCAGCAGCGCGACCCCCTCACGCGAGCAGTACTTC
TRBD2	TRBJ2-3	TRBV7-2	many	CASRRLAVTDTQYF	TGTGCCAGCAGGCGACTAGCGGTCACAGATACGCAGTATTTT
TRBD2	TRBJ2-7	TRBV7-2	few	CASNIPSGSLEQYF	TGTGCCAGCAACATACCTAGCGGGAGTCTGGAGCAGTACTTC
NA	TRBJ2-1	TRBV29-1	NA	CSTRTGRQNEQFF	TGCAGCACCCGGACTGGACGTCAAAATGAGCAGTTCTTC
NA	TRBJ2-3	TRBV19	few	CASSIGGSMDGGGAQYF	TGTGCCAGTAGTATAGGCGGGTCCATGGACGGAGGAGGTGCGCAGTATTTT
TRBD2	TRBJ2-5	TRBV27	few	CASSGGDARRVETQYF	TGTGCCAGCAGTGGGGGGGATGCCCGACGTGTTGAGACCCAGTACTTC
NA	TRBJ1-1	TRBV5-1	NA	CASSPTENTEAFF	TGCGCCAGCAGCCCTACAGAGAACACTGAAGCTTTCTTT
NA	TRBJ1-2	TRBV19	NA	CASSIIDTNYGYTF	TGTGCCAGTAGTATAATCGATACTAACTATGGCTACACCTTC
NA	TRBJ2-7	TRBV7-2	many	CASSPSPTYYEQYF	TGTGCCAGCAGCCCGTCGCCGACATACTACGAGCAGTACTTC
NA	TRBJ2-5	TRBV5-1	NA	CANFWGAAGQETQYF	TGCGCCAACTTCTGGGGGGCGGCGGGCCAAGAGACCCAGTACTTC
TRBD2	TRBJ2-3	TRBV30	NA	CAWSVGGGAGDTQYF	TGTGCCTGGAGTGTAGGCGGGGGGGCCGGAGATACGCAGTATTTT
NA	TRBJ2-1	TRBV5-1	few	CASSLGTSYNEQFF	TGCGCCAGCAGCTTGGGGACTTCCTACAATGAGCAGTTCTTC
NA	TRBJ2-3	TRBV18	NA	CASSPYLAVEGAGTQYF	TGTGCCAGCTCACCATATCTCGCCGTCGAGGGAGCGGGTACGCAGTATTTT
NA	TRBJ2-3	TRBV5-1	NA	CASSLGQARALLDTQYF	TGCGCCAGCAGCTTGGGCCAAGCGAGGGCCTTACTAGATACGCAGTATTTT